Sequencing of this T cell receptor beta chain was carried out in a study of T-cell reconstitution after alpha-beta-depleted transplantation in children. Germline V gene data show CDR1 as LGHNA and CDR2 as YNFKEQ. The CDR3 is 13 residues long. Between the trimmed V and J ends, which lost 11 bases and 6 bases, there was a span of 16 bases. Unique molecular identifiers were incorporated during preparation of the TCRbeta library. MiXCR was run by TCRdb on the PCR reads, yielding one entry per CDR3 protein. This table holds 280,000 or so distinct CDR3 sequences, 11% found once. The source of this sequence is a male patient aged 2-9 years who had a stem cell transplant for chronic granulomatous disease, so the T cells may come from the graft donor. The rearrangement uses TRBV4-2 and TRBJ2-2; D tentatively fits TRBD1 or TRBD2 (5 bases each). This material consisted of peripheral blood, taken 180 days after TCRalphabeta/CD19-depleted stem cell transplant. The CDR3 reads CASGLAISGELFF. DNA of the CDR3: TGTGCCTCAGGGCTAGCTATCTCCGGGGAGCTGTTTTTT.